The 30 T cell receptor beta chains listed next were all sequenced from one sample in a study of tissue T cells after allogeneic stem cell transplantation. Some clones are missing from TCRdb's copy, which holds only in-frame ones; the method was immunoSEQ multiplex PCR. The sample lists 4,000 to 5,500 clones, over 30% seen once, with under 25% in the top ten. Time point meaning: mouse harvest day 14 after allogeneic transplant. Tail vein injection delivered 10^7 T-cell-depleted bone marrow cells and 10^6 splenic CD5+ T cells. The sample taken for sequencing was gut tissue. The receptor set was obtained from a female BALB/c mouse given C57BL/6 T cells with graft-versus-host disease after an allogeneic hematopoietic cell transplant.

About this clone: The genes and germline here are from mouse. Coverage ceases 1 residue before the CDR3 finishes, and the germline J gene fills in the end. The V and J genes are TRBV16 and TRBJ2-7; D call uncertain. The CDR3 consists of 13 residues. Germline CDR1 is SGHSA and CDR2 is FRNQAP. V was trimmed by 1 base and J by 0 bases, leaving 4 bases between them. This CDR3 reads CASSLASSYEQYF. Partial CDR3 DNA: TGTGCAAGCAGCTTAGCCAGCTCCTATGAACAGTAC.

Points on this clone: Here the gene names and germline are mouse. From the germline J gene comes the end of the CDR3, since the read stops 1 residue before it. The chain is built from TRBV31 and TRBJ1-5; perhaps TRBD1 as D (5 bases). CDR1 and CDR2 (germline): GKSSPN, SITVG. This CDR3 comprises 15 residues. V dropped 0 bases and J dropped 3 bases, with 12 bases sitting between them. The CDR3 sequence is CAWSLQGRGNQAPLF. The CDR3 DNA, read in part, is TGTGCCTGGAGTCTTCAGGGAAGGGGCAACCAGGCTCCGCTT. The whole variable domain, filled in from reference TRBV31 and TRBJ1-5, reads AQTIHQWPVAEIKAVGSPLSLGCTIKGKSSPNLYWYWQATGGTLQQLFYSITVGQVESVVQLNLSASRPKDDQFILSTEKLLLSHSGFYLCAWSLQGRGNQAPLFGEGTRLSVL.

Remarks on this clone: The germline and genes are mouse ones. With the read ending 1 residue before the CDR3 end, the germline J gene is used to fill in that end. This chain joins TRBV13-2 and TRBJ2-2; TRBD2 might be the D (6 bases). The germline CDR1 and CDR2 sequences are NNHNN and SYGAGS (reference sequence). This CDR3 has 12 amino acids. Trimming took 5 bases from V and 4 from J, leaving 6 bases between them. The CDR3 DNA, read in part, is TGTGCCAGCGGACTGGGCACCGGGCAGCTCTAC. As protein: CASGLGTGQLY. The whole CDR3 protein is CASGLGTGQLYF.

Concerning this clone itself: Here the gene names and germline are mouse. Read data end 1 residue before the CDR3 end; the end is taken from the germline J gene. The chain combines TRBV2 with TRBJ2-7; 7 bases line up with TRBD2. The CDR3 contains 15 residues. V lost 2 bases and J lost 0; bases outside the gene matches: 4. Germline CDR1 reads LGHNA; CDR2 reads YSYQKL. The CDR3 spells CASSQSGGISYEQYF. The DNA read from the CDR3 is TGTGCCAGCAGCCAAAGTGGGGGGATCTCCTATGAACAGTAC.

This clone was counted between two and nine times. Gene names and germline refer to mouse. The read is 1 residue too short to cover the CDR3 end, so that end is filled in from the germline J gene. The chain joins TRBV26 to TRBJ1-2; 12 bases agree with TRBD1. CDR3 size: 14 residues. V was clipped by 6 bases and J by 3 bases; unmatched bases: 2. The germline V gene has CDR1 KGHPV and CDR2 FQNQEV (reference sequence). The CDR3 region is CASSWDRGHSDYTF. The CDR3 DNA, read in part, is TGTGCCAGCAGCTGGGACAGGGGGCACTCCGACTACACC.

A remark on this clone: Any gene name here is a mouse gene name. The missing CDR3 end, 1 residue past where the read stops, is filled in from the germline J gene. V usage is TRBV26 and J usage is TRBJ1-4; possible D gene TRBD1, 6 bases. From germline, CDR1 is KGHPV and CDR2 FQNQEV (reference sequence). Trimming removed 8 bases from V and 4 bases from J, with 11 bases in between. The CDR3 sequence is 13 residues long. The CDR3 bases that were read are TGTGCCAGCGCCGGGACAATCAACGAAAGATTATTT. Translation gives CASAGTINERLF. The entire CDR3 protein reads CASAGTINERLFF.

In the case of this clone: Each gene name is a mouse one. The CDR3 end falls 1 residue outside the read, so it is completed with the germline J gene. The chain is built from TRBV31 and TRBJ2-3; tentatively, D is TRBD2 (6 bases). CDR3 length: 14 amino acids. The germline V and J ends were trimmed by 0 bases and 0 bases, with 7 bases remaining between them. The germline gives CDR1 GKSSPN, CDR2 SITVG. The CDR3 sequence is CAWSLWGSAETLYF. The DNA read from the CDR3 is TGTGCCTGGAGTCTCTGGGGTAGTGCAGAAACGCTGTAT.

Worth noting for this clone: Any gene name here is a mouse gene name. The sequence runs out 1 residue before the end of the CDR3; the remainder is reconstructed from the germline J gene. The chain couples TRBV13-2 to TRBJ2-3, with D tentatively TRBD1 or TRBD2 (6 bases each). The CDR3 is 14 residues long. The V end was cut by 2 bases, the J end by 4 bases, with 11 bases between. Germline V gene lookup returns CDR1 NNHNN and CDR2 SYGAGS (reference sequence). Incomplete CDR3 DNA: TGTGCCAGCGGTGAGGGGGCAGGGTCAGAAACGCTGTAT. Translation gives CASGEGAGSETLY. The full CDR3 reads CASGEGAGSETLYF.

Sample share makes this clone medium-sized. Germline and genes here are mouse. The covered CDR3 bases are TGTGCCTGGAGTCTAGGGGGTGCAAACTCCGACTACACC. Translation: CAWSLGGANSDYT. From start to end, the CDR3 is CAWSLGGANSDYTF. The rearrangement joins TRBV31 to TRBJ1-2; possibly TRBD1 for D (6 bases). The read falls 1 residue short of the CDR3 end, and the missing part is taken from the germline J gene. The CDR3 extends over 14 amino acids. V lost 0 bases to trimming and J lost 0 bases, with 8 bases between them. The V gene's germline CDR1 is GKSSPN and CDR2 SITVG.

Note on this clone: The genes are named according to mouse. The read halts 1 residue ahead of the CDR3 end, with the missing end drawn from the germline J gene. The gene calls are TRBV15 and TRBJ2-7; no clear D gene. The CDR3 length is 13 residues. CDR1 is SGHND, CDR2 FRSKSL, per germline. Trimming removed 1 base at V and 2 bases at J, with 6 bases between. CDR3 sequence reads: CASSLERAYEQYF. Incomplete CDR3 DNA: TGTGCCAGCAGTTTAGAACGGGCCTATGAACAGTAC.

Note on this clone: One end of the junction fails to match germline, which may point to a read error. Gene names and germline refer to mouse. With the read ending 1 residue before the CDR3 end, the germline J gene is used to fill in that end. V usage is TRBV16 and J usage is TRBJ2-7, with D possibly TRBD1 on 5 matching bases. This CDR3 is 14 amino acids long. The V gene's germline CDR1 is SGHSA and CDR2 FRNQAP. The sequenced CDR3 bases are TGTGCAAGCAGCTTATGGACAACCTCCTGTGAACAGTAC. It is translated as CASSLWTTSCEQY. The complete CDR3 sequence is CASSLWTTSCEQYF.

On this clone itself: These gene names are mouse names. The observed sequence ends 1 residue before the CDR3 terminus, with the missing tail filled in from the germline J gene. The chain combines TRBV24 with TRBJ2-5; D is undetermined. From germline, CDR1 is KGHTA and CDR2 FRNEEI. The length of the CDR3 is 13 residues. Trimming took off 4 bases at V and 3 bases at J, with 8 bases between the two ends. The CDR3 bases that were read are TGTGCCAGCAGTCGCCGGGAGCAAGACACCCAGTAC. Protein: CASSRREQDTQY. The complete CDR3 reads CASSRREQDTQYF.

About this clone: These gene names are mouse names. Read coverage stops 1 residue before the CDR3 terminus; the germline J gene supplies the remainder. V and J are TRBV12-1 and TRBJ2-5; the match to TRBD2 covers 10 bases. CDR3 size: 15 residues. Looked up from germline, CDR1 is SGHSN and CDR2 is HYEKVE. J lost 6 bases, V lost 4 bases, and 9 bases had no gene match. The covered CDR3 bases are TGTGCCAGCTCACCCGACTGGGGGGAAAGGGACACCCAGTAC. As protein: CASSPDWGERDTQY. The complete CDR3 protein is CASSPDWGERDTQYF.

This clone has more than one count but fewer than ten. Germline and genes here are mouse. The CDR3 is CTCSAARDRGQHEQYF. Partial CDR3 DNA: TGCACCTGCAGTGCAGCAAGGGACAGGGGGCAGCATGAACAGTAC. V and J are TRBV1 and TRBJ2-7; 12 nucleotides agree with TRBD1. The sequence runs out 1 residue before the end of the CDR3; the remainder is reconstructed from the germline J gene. This CDR3 comprises 16 residues. Germline V gene data show CDR1 as NSQYPW and CDR2 as LRSPGD (reference sequence). J was trimmed by 5 bases and V by 1 base; bases with no gene match: 6. The complete variable domain, with remaining parts taken from reference TRBV1 and TRBJ2-7, reads VTLLEQNPRWRLVPRGQAVNLRCILKNSQYPWMSWYQQDLQKQLQWLFTLRSPGDKEVKSLPGADYLATRVTDTELRLQVANMSQGRTLYCTCSAARDRGQHEQYFGPGTRLTVL.

This clone was seen more than once but under ten times. Gene names are mouse gene names. The read stops 1 residue short of the end of the CDR3; the missing end is completed from the germline J gene. V gene TRBV26 combines with J gene TRBJ2-3; tentatively, D is TRBD1 (5 bases). Germline V gives CDR1 KGHPV, CDR2 FQNQEV (reference sequence). The ends were cut back, 3 bases at V and 0 bases at J, with 10 bases in the middle. The CDR3 sequence is 15 residues long. CDR3 in amino acids: CASSLQGVSAETLYF. The CDR3 bases that were read are TGTGCCAGCAGTCTCCAGGGAGTAAGTGCAGAAACGCTGTAT.

Concerning this clone: The gene names here belong to mouse. The read stops 1 residue short of the end of the CDR3; the missing end is completed from the germline J gene. The chain joins TRBV26 to TRBJ2-4, with 8 bases lining up with TRBD2. CDR3 length: 16 amino acids. The V segment lost 4 bases and the J segment 1 base; nucleotides outside the gene matches: 7. Germline V gives CDR1 KGHPV, CDR2 FQNQEV (reference sequence). CDR3 bases read: TGTGCCAGCAGTCCCCGACTGGGGAGGGGTCAAAACACCTTGTAC. It specifies CASSPRLGRGQNTLY. The CDR3 reads in full as CASSPRLGRGQNTLYF.

In its sample, this clone was seen a few times. Gene names and germline match the mouse. The CDR3 end lies 1 residue beyond the end of the read and is filled in from the germline J gene. The chain employs TRBV13-2 and TRBJ2-7, with 10 nucleotides matching TRBD2. With 5 bases clipped from V and 6 bases from J, the junction kept 5 bases outside the gene matches. The CDR3 sequence is 13 residues long. Germline V CDR1 and CDR2: NNHNN, SYGAGS (reference sequence). The DNA read from the CDR3 is TGTGCCAGCGGACCTGGGGGGGCGCGTGAACAGTAC. Residues: CASGPGGAREQY. The CDR3 in its entirety is CASGPGGAREQYF.

About this clone: Gene names denote mouse genes. The read comes to an end 1 residue before the CDR3 does, leaving the germline J gene to fill in the end. The chain joins TRBV19 to TRBJ1-4, with a weak D call TRBD1 (6 bases). Trimming shortened V by 5 bases and J by 3 bases, and 11 bases separated the two germline ends. The germline CDR1 and CDR2 sequences are FNHDT and SITEND (reference sequence). The CDR3 spans 14 residues. The CDR3 region is CASSPGTTNERLFF. The covered CDR3 bases are TGTGCCAGCAGCCCCGGGACAACCAACGAAAGATTATTT. Full variable domain (rest looked up from reference TRBV19 and TRBJ1-4): GGIITQTPKFLIGQEGQKLTLKCQQNFNHDTMYWYRQDSGKGLRLIYYSITENDLQKGDLSEGYDASREKKSSFSLTVTSAQKNEMAVFLCASSPGTTNERLFFGHGTKLSVL.

Turning to this clone: Mouse gene names and germline throughout. The sequenced fragment ends 1 residue before the CDR3 boundary, so the rest is inferred from the germline J gene. The V and J genes are TRBV1 and TRBJ1-4; D uncertain. Trimming pared 0 bases from V and 0 bases from J, leaving 5 bases between. The CDR3 has 15 amino acids. Looked up from germline, CDR1 is NSQYPW and CDR2 is LRSPGD (reference sequence). The covered CDR3 bases are TGCACCTGCAGTGCAGATCCAATTTCCAACGAAAGATTATTT. This translates into CTCSADPISNERLF. The CDR3 in full is CTCSADPISNERLFF.

Points on this clone: Gene names are mouse gene names. The read falls 1 residue short of the CDR3 end, and the missing part is taken from the germline J gene. The V gene is TRBV16, the J gene TRBJ2-4, with D perhaps being TRBD1 or TRBD2 (5 bases each). CDR1 is SGHSA and CDR2 is FRNQAP in the germline V gene. This CDR3 contains 15 residues. The germline V and J ends were trimmed by 3 bases and 2 bases, with 12 bases remaining between them. The CDR3 DNA, read in part, is TGTGCAAGCAGCTTTGAGGGGCGGGTTCAAAACACCTTGTAC. Translating gives CASSFEGRVQNTLY. The CDR3 in full is CASSFEGRVQNTLYF. Combining the CDR3 with reference TRBV16 and TRBJ2-4 gives the whole variable domain NAGVIQTPRHKVTGKGQEATLWCEPISGHSAVFWYRQTIVQGLEFLTYFRNQAPIDDSGMPKERFSAQMPNQSHSTLKIQSTQPQDSAVYLCASSFEGRVQNTLYFGAGTRLSVL.

This clone was seen once. Gene names denote mouse genes. Read data end 1 residue before the CDR3 end; the end is taken from the germline J gene. This chain connects TRBV12-1 to TRBJ2-7, with TRBD2 matching over 8 bases. Germline V gives CDR1 SGHSN, CDR2 HYEKVE. V shed 0 bases and J 7 bases; nucleotides not matched to a gene: 7. The CDR3 is 14 residues long. The sequenced CDR3 bases are TGTGCCAGCTCTCTCTGGGGGGGGCGCGAGGAACAGTAC. This encodes CASSLWGGREEQY. The whole CDR3 protein is CASSLWGGREEQYF. Full variable domain (remainder filled in from reference TRBV12-1 and TRBJ2-7): DSGVVQSPRHIIKEKGGRSVLTCIPISGHSNVVWYQQTLGKELKFLIQHYEKVERDKGFLPSRFSVQQFDDYHSEMNMSALELEDSAMYFCASSLWGGREEQYFGPGTRLTVL.

Comment on this clone: The gene symbols are mouse symbols. The CDR3 bases that were read are TGTGCCAGCAGGGACTGGGGGGCCACCTTGTAC. Encoded protein: CASRDWGATLY. The CDR3 in its entirety is CASRDWGATLYF. The J gene is TRBJ2-4, the V gene TRBV19; 11 bases are shared with TRBD2. With the read ending 1 residue before the CDR3 end, the germline J gene is used to fill in that end. This CDR3 comprises 12 residues. CDR1 FNHDT and CDR2 SITEND come from the germline V gene (reference sequence). With 5 bases clipped from V and 8 bases from J, the junction kept 1 base outside the gene matches.

Regarding this clone: Gene names and germline refer to mouse. CDR3 sequence: CASSEGTGDSQNTLYF. The sequenced part of the CDR3 DNA is TGTGCCAGCAGTGAGGGGACAGGGGATAGTCAAAACACCTTGTAC. The chain carries TRBV19 and TRBJ2-4; 10 bases are a match to TRBD1. The CDR3 end is not reached by the read, which stops 1 residue before it; the germline J gene fills it in. Germline lookup yields CDR1 FNHDT and CDR2 SITEND (reference sequence). This CDR3 comprises 16 residues. With 4 bases clipped from V and 0 bases from J, the junction kept 5 bases outside the gene matches.

By sample share, this clone is medium-sized (0.01 to 0.1%). The gene names here belong to mouse. The missing CDR3 end, 1 residue past where the read stops, is filled in from the germline J gene. The chain recombines TRBV26 with TRBJ1-4; D is possibly TRBD1 (6 bases). The CDR3 has 13 amino acids. Deletions cut 8 bases from V and 0 bases from J, with 7 bases between. CDR1 is KGHPV, CDR2 FQNQEV, per germline (reference sequence). The CDR3 is CASSGVSNERLFF. The covered CDR3 bases are TGTGCCAGCTCAGGGGTTTCCAACGAAAGATTATTT.

By share, this clone counts as medium-sized. Mouse germline and gene names are used. The CDR3 goes on 1 residue after the read ends, and that part is filled in from the germline J gene. The chain uses TRBV5 and TRBJ1-6; D may be TRBD1 (5 bases). TRBJ1-6 carries the ORF label, with uncertain function. V lost 0 bases and J lost 9, with 9 bases in between. Germline CDR1 is LGHNA and CDR2 is YNLKQL (reference sequence). CDR3 length equals 14 residues. Incomplete CDR3 DNA: TGTGCCAGCAGCCAAGATTGGGGGGGTTCGCCCCTCTAC. The encoded protein is CASSQDWGGSPLY. From start to end, the CDR3 is CASSQDWGGSPLYF.

A note on this clone: Gene names refer to mouse genes. The read ends 1 residue early relative to the CDR3; the germline J gene fills the gap. The rearrangement joins TRBV26 to TRBJ1-6; D gene ambiguous. TRBJ1-6 falls under the ORF class, with uncertain function. Germline CDR1 reads KGHPV; CDR2 reads FQNQEV (reference sequence). CDR3 length equals 15 residues. V was cut by 6 bases and J by 0 bases, with 9 bases left in between. Incomplete CDR3 DNA: TGTGCCAGCAGCCTTCAAGATTCCTATAATTCGCCCCTCTAC. It encodes CASSLQDSYNSPLY. The full CDR3 is CASSLQDSYNSPLYF.

This clone was recorded a few times. Mouse gene names apply. The read falls 1 residue short of the CDR3 end, and the missing part is taken from the germline J gene. The J gene is TRBJ1-1, the V gene TRBV1; tentative D call: TRBD1 (5 bases). V gave up 0 bases and J gave up 3 bases, with 14 bases separating them. In germline, CDR1 is NSQYPW, CDR2 LRSPGD (reference sequence). This CDR3 comprises 16 residues. The CDR3 reads CTCSADRRGRDTEVFF. The sequenced part of the CDR3 DNA is TGCACCTGCAGTGCAGATCGAAGGGGAAGGGACACAGAAGTCTTC.

To note about this clone: Any gene name here is a mouse gene name. Read data end 1 residue before the CDR3 end; the end is taken from the germline J gene. This rearrangement joins TRBV26 to TRBJ2-4; D gene ambiguous. In germline, CDR1 is KGHPV, CDR2 FQNQEV (reference sequence). The V end was cut by 6 bases, the J end by 3 bases, with 10 bases between. The length of the CDR3 is 13 residues. CDR3 amino acids: CASRPDGQNTLYF. CDR3 DNA (partial): TGTGCCAGCAGACCCGACGGCCAAAACACCTTGTAC.

By sample fraction, this clone is medium-sized. Gene and germline names: mouse. The read falls 1 residue short of the CDR3 end, and the missing part is taken from the germline J gene. The V call is TRBV3, the J call TRBJ2-1; TRBD2 matches at 10 bases. CDR1 SNHLY and CDR2 FYNGKV come from the germline V gene (reference sequence). This CDR3 is 15 amino acids long. Losses at the gene ends were 6 bases for V and 1 base for J; bases not matched to a gene: 3. CDR3 sequence: CASRDWGPNYAEQFF. Partial CDR3 DNA: TGTGCCAGCAGGGACTGGGGGCCCAACTATGCTGAGCAGTTC.

Note on this clone: Mouse gene names apply. The CDR3 end lies 1 residue beyond the end of the read and is filled in from the germline J gene. This sequence joins TRBV1 and TRBJ2-7; D unresolved. The CDR3 runs 15 residues. Trimming left V 0 bases short and J 0 bases short, with 9 bases between. CDR1 is NSQYPW, CDR2 LRSPGD, per germline (reference sequence). The CDR3 is CTCSADPESSYEQYF. CDR3 DNA (partial): TGCACCTGCAGTGCAGATCCCGAGAGCTCCTATGAACAGTAC.